This T cell receptor (beta chain) appears in the sequencing data of a study of post-analysis software for immune sequencing data. This clonotype has only a few counts. Its antigen is not identified. The germline V and J ends were trimmed by 4 bases and 6 bases, with 23 bases remaining between them. The CDR3 runs 17 residues. Regarding the study as a whole: By F measure, strong co-clustering occurred among samples prepared in the same batch. Compared against controls, patients with multiple sclerosis displayed significantly lower normalized Chao1 diversity. Patients had higher frequencies than controls of a handful of TRBV segments, including TRBV5-6, TRBV5-1 and TRBV20-1.

Unique molecular identifiers were carried by the TCR beta cDNA libraries. TCRdb re-called the PCR reads through MiXCR, storing one row per CDR3 protein. The table has around 160,000 distinct CDR3 sequences, 35% to 40% seen once. The specimen comprised blood, sampled after autologous hematopoietic stem cell transplantation. This rearrangement joins TRBV12-3 or TRBV12-4 to TRBJ2-3; no clear D. This TCR was sampled from a girl under 18 with multiple sclerosis. CDR3 bases: TGTGCCAGCAGTTCCGGTGTGATTGGCTTCCGACCGGATACGCAGTATTTT. It yields the protein CASSSGVIGFRPDTQYF.